This T cell receptor (beta chain) was identified in a study of T cell repertoires in cytomegalovirus infection (dated by TCRdb to the late 2010s). For context, the study as a whole: The peptide stimulations were aimed at well-studied HLA-B-restricted epitopes as well as recently identified HLA-C-restricted CMV epitopes, whose presentation resists viral immunomodulation. Donor HLA type was relevant to the analysis, because carriage of CMV infection together with the matching HLA type was indicated by public TCR beta signatures.

Sequencing instrument: Illumina HiSeq 1500. The raw public data were reprocessed by TCRdb itself: fastp quality trimming at Q25, MiXCR clonotype calling, in-frame beta chains only. Rows with one shared CDR3 protein collapse into an entry with the most common genes and DNA. This sample has around 140,000 distinct CDR3 sequences in its table, and more than 30% of those were observed once. Roughly half of the sample lies in the top ten. In the paper's terms, the treatment or condition label means: in vitro stimulation with specific CMV peptide epitopes to enrich CMV-specific T cells. Points the paper makes about the study in general: The ex vivo response was dominated by HLA-C-restricted CMV-specific TCR beta clonotypes, which also provided the single most frequent clonotype in two of eight donors. In both this cohort and an independent cohort of 352 donors, the cumulative frequency of public TCR beta family members distinguished carriers of CMV infection plus the relevant HLA type.

This clonotype was recorded a few times. The specificity of this receptor is unknown. Base qualities are not at hand, and no much larger clone is one base apart. Specimen: CD8+ T cells from cultured PBMCs, collected from culture after CMV antigen stimulation. The receptor comes from a human donor in good health (CMV status not recorded). Some clones in this sample may be carry-over from other donors' samples.

The sequenced DNA is TGCGCCAGCAGCTTGGATGGGGGGCAGGTCAATGAGCAGTTCTTC. Its protein is CASSLDGGQVNEQFF. The V and J genes are TRBV5-1 and TRBJ2-1; the D region may be TRBD1 or TRBD2, each matching 6 bases equally. CDR1 SGHRS and CDR2 YFSETQ are derived from the germline V gene. V gives up 0 bases and J gives up 6 bases, and the segment between their germline ends measures 13 bases. Including the terminal cysteine and phenylalanine, the CDR3 comprises 15 residues. Only the CDR3 portion is preserved as DNA: 45 bases, with reading frame beginning at the first base. Full variable domain (CDR3 extended with the reference TRBV5-1 and TRBJ2-1 proteins): KAGVTQTPRYLIKTRGQQVTLSCSPISGHRSVSWYQQTPGQGLQFLFEYFSETQRNKGNFPGRFSGRQFSNSRSEMNVSTLELGDSALYLCASSLDGGQVNEQFFGPGTRLTVL.